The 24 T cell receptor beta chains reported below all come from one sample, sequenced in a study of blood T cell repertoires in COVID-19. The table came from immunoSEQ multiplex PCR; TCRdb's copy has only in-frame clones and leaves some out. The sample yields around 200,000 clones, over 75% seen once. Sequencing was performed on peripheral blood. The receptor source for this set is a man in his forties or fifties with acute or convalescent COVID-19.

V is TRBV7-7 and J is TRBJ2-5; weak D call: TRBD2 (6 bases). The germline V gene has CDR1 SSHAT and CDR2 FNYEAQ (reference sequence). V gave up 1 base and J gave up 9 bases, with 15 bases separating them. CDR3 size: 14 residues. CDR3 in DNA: TGTGCCAGCAGCTTAGGGGGGGAGCTGGGGTCCCAGTACTTC. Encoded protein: CASSLGGELGSQYF.

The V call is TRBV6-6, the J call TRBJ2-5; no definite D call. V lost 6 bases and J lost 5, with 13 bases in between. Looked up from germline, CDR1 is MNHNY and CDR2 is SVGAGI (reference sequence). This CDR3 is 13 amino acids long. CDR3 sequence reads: CASRSQERETQYF. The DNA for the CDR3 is TGTGCCAGCAGATCGCAGGAAAGGGAGACCCAGTACTTC.

CDR3 sequence reads: CASTGQLMDGELFF. The CDR3 coding sequence is TGCGCCAGCACGGGACAACTAATGGACGGGGAGCTGTTTTTT. V is TRBV5-1 and J is TRBJ2-2, with D perhaps TRBD1 (6 bases). V was pared by 6 bases and J by 7 bases, with 16 bases between. There are 14 residues in the CDR3. From germline, CDR1 is SGHRS and CDR2 YFSETQ. Based on the CDR3 plus reference TRBV5-1 and TRBJ2-2, the full variable domain is KAGVTQTPRYLIKTRGQQVTLSCSPISGHRSVSWYQQTPGQGLQFLFEYFSETQRNKGNFPGRFSGRQFSNSRSEMNVSTLELGDSALYLCASTGQLMDGELFFGEGSRLTVL.

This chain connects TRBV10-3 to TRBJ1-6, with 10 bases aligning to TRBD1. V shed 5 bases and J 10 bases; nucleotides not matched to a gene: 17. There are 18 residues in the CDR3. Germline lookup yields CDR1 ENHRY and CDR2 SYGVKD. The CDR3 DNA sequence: TGTGCCATCAGTCAAACCGGGACAGGGGTTCCCGGGGAGTCACCCCTCCACTTT. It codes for CAISQTGTGVPGESPLHF.

The CDR3 DNA reads as TGTGCCAGCAGCAGGCTGGGCACTGAAGCTTTCTTT. Translating gives CASSRLGTEAFF. The genes are TRBV2 and TRBJ1-1; no clear D gene. Germline lookup yields CDR1 SNHLY and CDR2 FYNNEI. CDR3 length: 12 amino acids. The V end was cut by 6 bases, the J end by 4 bases, with 9 bases between.

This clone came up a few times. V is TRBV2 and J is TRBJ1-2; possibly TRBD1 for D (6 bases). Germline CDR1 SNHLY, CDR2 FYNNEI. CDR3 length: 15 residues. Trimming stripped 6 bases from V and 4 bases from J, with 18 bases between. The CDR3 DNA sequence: TGTGCCAGCAGCGCGGCCCGACAGGCCCGCTATGGCTACACCTTC. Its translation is CASSAARQARYGYTF. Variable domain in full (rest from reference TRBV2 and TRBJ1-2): EPEVTQTPSHQVTQMGQEVILRCVPISNHLYFYWYRQILGQKVEFLVSFYNNEISEKSEIFDDQFSVERPDGSNFTLKIRSTKLEDSAMYFCASSAARQARYGYTFGSGTRLTVV.

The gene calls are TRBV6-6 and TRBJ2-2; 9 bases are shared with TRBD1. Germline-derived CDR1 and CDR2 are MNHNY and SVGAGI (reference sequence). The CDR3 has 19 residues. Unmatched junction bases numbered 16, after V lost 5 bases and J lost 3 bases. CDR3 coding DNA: TGTGCCAGCAGTCCAACCGGGACAGGGTTCGTCGGGTACACCGGGGAGCTGTTTTTT. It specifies CASSPTGTGFVGYTGELFF.

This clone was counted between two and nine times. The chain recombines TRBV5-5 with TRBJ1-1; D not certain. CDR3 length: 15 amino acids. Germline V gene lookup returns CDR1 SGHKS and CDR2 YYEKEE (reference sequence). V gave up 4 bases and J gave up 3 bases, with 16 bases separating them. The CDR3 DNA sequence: TGTGCCAGCAGCCATGACGGAGGCCCCGACACTGAAGCTTTCTTT. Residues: CASSHDGGPDTEAFF.

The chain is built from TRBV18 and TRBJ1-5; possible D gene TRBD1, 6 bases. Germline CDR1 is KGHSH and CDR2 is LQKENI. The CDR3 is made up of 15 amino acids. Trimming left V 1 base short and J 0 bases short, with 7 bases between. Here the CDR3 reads CASSPQGDSNQPQHF. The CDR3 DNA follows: TGTGCCAGCTCACCACAGGGGGATAGCAATCAGCCCCAGCATTTT.

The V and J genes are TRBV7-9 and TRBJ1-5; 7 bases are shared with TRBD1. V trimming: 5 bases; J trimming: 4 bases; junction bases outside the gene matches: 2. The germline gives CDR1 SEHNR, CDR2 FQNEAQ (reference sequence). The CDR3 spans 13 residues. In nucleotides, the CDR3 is TGTGCCAGCAGCCAACAGGGGAATCAGCCCCAGCATTTT. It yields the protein CASSQQGNQPQHF.

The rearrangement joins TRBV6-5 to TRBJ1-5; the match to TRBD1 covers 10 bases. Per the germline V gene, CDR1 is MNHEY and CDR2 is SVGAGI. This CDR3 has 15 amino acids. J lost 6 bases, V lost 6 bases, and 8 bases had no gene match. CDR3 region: CASRKGTGASQPQHF. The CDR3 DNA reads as TGTGCCAGCAGAAAAGGGACAGGGGCGAGTCAGCCCCAGCATTTT.

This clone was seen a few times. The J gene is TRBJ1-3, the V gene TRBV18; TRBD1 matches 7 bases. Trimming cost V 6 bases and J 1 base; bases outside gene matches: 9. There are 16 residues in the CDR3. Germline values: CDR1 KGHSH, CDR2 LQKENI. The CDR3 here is CASSQDRKRSGNTIYF. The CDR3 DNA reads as TGTGCCAGCTCCCAGGACAGGAAAAGGTCTGGAAACACCATATATTTT.

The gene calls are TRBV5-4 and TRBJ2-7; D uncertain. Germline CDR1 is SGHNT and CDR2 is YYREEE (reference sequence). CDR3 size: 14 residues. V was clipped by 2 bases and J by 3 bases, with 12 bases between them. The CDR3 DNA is TGTGCCAGCAGCTTAGATGAATCCTACTACGAGCAGTACTTC. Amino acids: CASSLDESYYEQYF.

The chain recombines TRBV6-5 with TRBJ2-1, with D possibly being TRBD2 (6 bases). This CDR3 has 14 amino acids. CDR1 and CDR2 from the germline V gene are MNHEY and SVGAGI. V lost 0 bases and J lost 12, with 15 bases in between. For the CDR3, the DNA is TGTGCCAGCAGTTACTCGCCACCCCCGGGGGTGCAGTTCTTC. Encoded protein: CASSYSPPPGVQFF.

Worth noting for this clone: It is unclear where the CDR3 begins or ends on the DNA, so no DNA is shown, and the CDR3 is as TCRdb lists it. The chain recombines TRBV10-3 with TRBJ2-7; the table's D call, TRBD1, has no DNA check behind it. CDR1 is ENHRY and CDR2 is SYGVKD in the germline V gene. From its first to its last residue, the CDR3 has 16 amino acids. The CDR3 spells CAISTSGQGSSYEQYF.

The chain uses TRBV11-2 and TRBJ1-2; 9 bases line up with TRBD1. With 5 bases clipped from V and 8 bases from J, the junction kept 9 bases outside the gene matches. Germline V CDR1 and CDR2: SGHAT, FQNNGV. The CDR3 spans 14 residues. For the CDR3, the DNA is TGTGCCAGCAGCGTACAGGGGGCCCCGTGGGGCTACACCTTC. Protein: CASSVQGAPWGYTF. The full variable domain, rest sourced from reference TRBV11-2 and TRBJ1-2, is EAGVAQSPRYKIIEKRQSVAFWCNPISGHATLYWYQQILGQGPKLLIQFQNNGVVDDSQLPKDRFSAERLKGVDSTLKIQPAKLEDSAVYLCASSVQGAPWGYTFGSGTRLTVV.

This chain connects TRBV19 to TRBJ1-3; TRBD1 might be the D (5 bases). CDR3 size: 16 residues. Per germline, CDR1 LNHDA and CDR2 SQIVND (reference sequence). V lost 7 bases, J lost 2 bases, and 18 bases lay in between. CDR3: CASMRDRAAAGNTIYF. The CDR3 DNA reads TGTGCCAGTATGCGGGACCGCGCGGCCGCTGGAAACACCATATATTTT.

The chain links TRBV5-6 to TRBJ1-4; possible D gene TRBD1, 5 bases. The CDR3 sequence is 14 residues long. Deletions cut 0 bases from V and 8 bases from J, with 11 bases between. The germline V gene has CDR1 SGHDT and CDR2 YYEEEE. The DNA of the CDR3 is TGTGCCAGCAGCTTGGTGGGGGGGTCCGAAAAACTGTTTTTT. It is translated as CASSLVGGSEKLFF.

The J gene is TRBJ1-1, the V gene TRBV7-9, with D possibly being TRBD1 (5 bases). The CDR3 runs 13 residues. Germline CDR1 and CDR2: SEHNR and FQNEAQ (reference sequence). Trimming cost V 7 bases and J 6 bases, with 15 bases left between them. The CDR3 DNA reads TGTGCCAGCACCGTAGCGGGGGGTTCTGAAGCTTTCTTT. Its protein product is CASTVAGGSEAFF.

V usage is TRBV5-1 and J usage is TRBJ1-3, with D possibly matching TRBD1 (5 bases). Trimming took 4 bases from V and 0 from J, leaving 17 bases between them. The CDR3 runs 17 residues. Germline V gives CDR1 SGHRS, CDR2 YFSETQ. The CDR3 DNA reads TGCGCCAGCAGCCTGGGCGGGGGTCCGTACTCTGGAAACACCATATATTTT. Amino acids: CASSLGGGPYSGNTIYF. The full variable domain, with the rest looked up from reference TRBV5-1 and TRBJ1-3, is KAGVTQTPRYLIKTRGQQVTLSCSPISGHRSVSWYQQTPGQGLQFLFEYFSETQRNKGNFPGRFSGRQFSNSRSEMNVSTLELGDSALYLCASSLGGGPYSGNTIYFGEGSWLTVV.

CDR3 sequence (DNA): TGTGCCAGCAGTTCCGGACAGAGCTCCTACGAGCAGTACTTC. The encoded protein is CASSSGQSSYEQYF. The rearrangement links TRBV27 to TRBJ2-7, with D possibly TRBD1 on 6 matching bases. This CDR3 spans 14 amino acids. The V gene's germline CDR1 is MNHEY and CDR2 SMNVEV (reference sequence). The V and J ends lost 4 bases and 0 bases respectively, with 10 bases between them.

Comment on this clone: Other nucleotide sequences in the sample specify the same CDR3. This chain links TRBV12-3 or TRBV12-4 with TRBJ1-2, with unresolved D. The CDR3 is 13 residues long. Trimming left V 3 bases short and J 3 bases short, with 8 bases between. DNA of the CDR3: TGTGCCAGCAGTTTTTCCGGAGACTATGGCTACACCTTC. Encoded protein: CASSFSGDYGYTF.

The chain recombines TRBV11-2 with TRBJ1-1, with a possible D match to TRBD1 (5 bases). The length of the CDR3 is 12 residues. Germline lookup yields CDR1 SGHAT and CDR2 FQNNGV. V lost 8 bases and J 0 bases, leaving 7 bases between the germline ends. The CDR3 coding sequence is TGTGCCAGCGGCAGGGTGAACACTGAAGCTTTCTTT. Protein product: CASGRVNTEAFF.

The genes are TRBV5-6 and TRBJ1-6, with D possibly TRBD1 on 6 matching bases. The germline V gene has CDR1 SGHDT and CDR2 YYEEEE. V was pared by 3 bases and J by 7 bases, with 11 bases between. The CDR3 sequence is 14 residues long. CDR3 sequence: CASSSTGWNSPLHF. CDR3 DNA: TGTGCCAGCAGCTCCACAGGGTGGAATTCACCCCTCCACTTT.